These T cell receptor beta chains were read from a single sample in a study of post-analysis software for immune sequencing data. TCRdb passed the PCR reads through MiXCR, listing each CDR3 protein once. The sample consists of about 430,000 distinct CDR3 sequences, approximately 38% of them appearing once. Sequences were obtained from blood. Receptors were obtained from a girl aged 2-9 years with multiple sclerosis. The CDR3 runs from the conserved cysteine through the conserved F or W.

v_gene	j_gene	CDR3aa
TRBV20-1	TRBJ1-5	CSGRQGSWPQHF
TRBV27	TRBJ1-4	CASSFTGRPSNEKLFF
TRBV5-1	TRBJ2-7	CASSLASGGAYEQYF
TRBV6-2/TRBV6-3	-	CASRGTTSDYEQYF
TRBV6-5	TRBJ2-7	CASSYEAGASYEQYF
TRBV7-9	TRBJ1-5	CASSVTGQGNQPQHF
TRBV5-1	TRBJ2-3	CASSRNPTELTDTQYF
TRBV7-9	TRBJ2-5	CASSFFIDQGETQYF
TRBV13	TRBJ2-3	CASSPGRITDTQYF
TRBV9	TRBJ1-1	CASSAQGRYTEAFF
TRBV7-2	TRBJ1-4	CASSVQGNINEKLFF
TRBV29-1	TRBJ1-5	CSVAVGHTGGPQHF
TRBV18	TRBJ2-7	CASSPPVTTYEQYF
TRBV28	TRBJ2-5	CAGGSGAQETQYF
TRBV2	TRBJ1-2	CASSPDPGGGYTF
TRBV28	TRBJ2-3	CASSGPSGGTDTQYF
TRBV29-1	TRBJ2-3	CSVEDPGQGASDTQYF
TRBV28	-	CASSLGLGLAEDYEQYF
TRBV7-2	TRBJ2-1	CASSLYGGEQFF
TRBV7-2	TRBJ2-5	CASSEQDQETQYF
TRBV10-2	TRBJ1-5	CASSEGRLYSNQPQHF
TRBV6-5	TRBJ1-2	CASSSGIQGYGYTF
TRBV29-1	TRBJ1-2	CSGDRDYGYTF
TRBV29-1	TRBJ2-1	CSVEVHGQGWDSYNEQFF
TRBV12-3/TRBV12-4	TRBJ2-5	CASSFTSGDETQYF
TRBV12-3/TRBV12-4	TRBJ2-2	CASAGTSGGSGELFF
TRBV7-2	TRBJ1-5	CASSLGGPSNQPQHF
TRBV6-6	TRBJ2-7	CASSYPQGASYEQYF
TRBV27	TRBJ2-1	CASSENNEQFF